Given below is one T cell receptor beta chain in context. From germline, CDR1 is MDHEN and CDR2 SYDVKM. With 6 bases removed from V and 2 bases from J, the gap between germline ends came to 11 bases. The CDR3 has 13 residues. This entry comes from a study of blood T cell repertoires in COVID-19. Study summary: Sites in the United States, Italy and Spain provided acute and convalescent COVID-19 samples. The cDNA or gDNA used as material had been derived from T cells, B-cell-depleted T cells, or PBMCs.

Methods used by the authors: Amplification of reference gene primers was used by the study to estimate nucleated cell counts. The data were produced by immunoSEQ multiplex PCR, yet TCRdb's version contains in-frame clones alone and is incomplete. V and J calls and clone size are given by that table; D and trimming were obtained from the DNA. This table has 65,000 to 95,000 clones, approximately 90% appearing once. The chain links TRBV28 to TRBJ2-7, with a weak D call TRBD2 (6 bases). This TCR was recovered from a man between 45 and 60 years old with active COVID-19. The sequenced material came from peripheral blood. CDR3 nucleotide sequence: TGTGCCAGCAGCTTGCGGGGAGCCTACGAGCAGTACTTC. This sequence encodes CASSLRGAYEQYF.